The rows below give T cell receptor beta chains drawn from one sample of a study of shared clonotypes between healthy human individuals. TCRdb's copy holds only in-frame clones and misses some; the assay was immunoSEQ multiplex PCR. The sample lists around 1,000,000 clones; 60% to 80% were seen once. The sample taken for sequencing was memory CD4+ T cells from PBMCs. The origin of the receptors is a man aged 18 to 29 in good health. Some clones in this sample may be carry-over from other donors' samples. CDR3s include the opening cysteine and the closing phenylalanine or tryptophan. The D gene is left open where the match is weak. Clone size, where shown, is once, few, many, or a class for clones that have expanded.

TRBJ2-7 TRBV4-2 NA TRBD1 CASSLEQTGDYEQYF TGTGCCAGCAGTCTCGAGCAGACAGGGGACTACGAGCAGTACTTC
TRBJ1-3 TRBV28 once NA CASSTIQGSGNTIYF TGTGCCAGCAGTACTATACAGGGCTCTGGAAACACCATATATTTT
TRBJ2-7 TRBV2 NA TRBD1 CATSGTGEYEQYF TGTGCCACCTCCGGGACAGGGGAATACGAGCAGTACTTC
TRBJ2-2 TRBV6-1 NA TRBD2 CASGARLAYTGELFF TGTGCCAGTGGGGCCCGACTAGCGTACACCGGGGAGCTGTTTTTT
TRBJ2-1 TRBV18 NA TRBD2 CASSPAGGFDNEQFF TGTGCCAGCTCACCTGCGGGAGGCTTCGACAATGAGCAGTTCTTC
TRBJ1-2 TRBV6-1 NA NA CASGLDSYGYTF TGTGCCAGCGGACTGGACAGCTATGGCTACACCTTC
TRBJ2-3 TRBV5-4 once NA CASSLLGATDTQYF TGTGCCAGCAGCTTGTTGGGGGCCACAGATACGCAGTATTTT
TRBJ2-7 TRBV27 NA NA CASSFLQADEQYF TGTGCCAGCAGTTTCTTACAGGCGGACGAGCAGTACTTC
TRBJ1-5 TRBV11-2 NA NA CASARGIYSNQPQHF TGTGCCAGCGCCCGAGGAATTTATAGCAATCAGCCCCAGCATTTT
TRBJ2-5 TRBV11-1 NA NA CASSLAIEGTQYF TGTGCCAGCAGCTTAGCAATAGAGGGGACCCAGTACTTC
TRBJ1-2 TRBV14 NA TRBD1 CASSPGQLLYGYTF TGTGCCAGCAGCCCGGGACAGCTTCTCTATGGCTACACCTTC
TRBJ1-5 TRBV10-3 NA NA CAISVNPGSNQPQHF TGTGCCATCAGTGTGAACCCTGGCAGCAATCAGCCCCAGCATTTT
TRBJ1-5 TRBV19 few NA CASSTRLGEWSNQPQHF TGTGCCAGTAGTACCCGTCTGGGGGAATGGAGCAATCAGCCCCAGCATTTT
TRBJ1-1 TRBV18 NA NA CASSPRLDTEAFF TGTGCCAGCTCACCACGTCTGGACACTGAAGCTTTCTTT
TRBJ2-5 TRBV10-3 NA NA CAISETGSETQYF TGTGCCATCAGTGAAACAGGTTCGGAGACCCAGTACTTC
TRBJ2-5 TRBV28 NA TRBD1 CASSFHRQGAETQYF TGTGCCAGCAGTTTCCATAGACAGGGGGCTGAGACCCAGTACTTC
TRBJ2-7 TRBV7-8 NA TRBD2 CASSRASSGKAYEQYF TGTGCCAGCAGCCGCGCTTCCAGCGGGAAGGCCTACGAGCAGTACTTC
TRBJ1-4 TRBV7-9 once NA CASSAGTAGINEKLFF TGTGCCAGCAGCGCTGGGACGGCGGGAATCAATGAAAAACTGTTTTTT
TRBJ2-7 TRBV7-3 NA TRBD2 CASSLRGGSGRRYEQYF TGTGCCAGCAGCTTAAGGGGCGGGAGCGGGAGGAGGTACGAGCAGTACTTC
TRBJ1-3 TRBV5-1 NA NA CASRSDASSGNTIYF TGCGCCAGCAGGTCGGACGCTTCCTCTGGAAACACCATATATTTT
TRBJ2-1 TRBV11-3 few NA CASSLGFAPLYNEQFF TGTGCCAGCAGCTTAGGGTTCGCACCTCTATACAATGAGCAGTTCTTC
TRBJ1-1 TRBV28 NA TRBD1 CASSPPYRGMNTEAFF TGTGCCAGCAGTCCACCCTACAGGGGCATGAACACTGAAGCTTTCTTT
TRBJ2-5 TRBV5-1 few NA CASAYRDTQETQYF TGCGCCAGCGCCTACCGGGACACCCAAGAGACCCAGTACTTC
TRBJ1-1 TRBV5-6 NA NA CASSLTVSEAFF TGTGCCAGCAGCTTGACTGTATCTGAAGCTTTCTTT
TRBJ1-1 TRBV5-1 NA NA CASSPQVSANTEAFF TGCGCCAGCAGCCCCCAGGTTTCGGCCAACACTGAAGCTTTCTTT
TRBJ2-3 TRBV6-1 once NA CASSENQRSDTQYF TGTGCCAGCAGTGAAAATCAGCGGTCAGATACGCAGTATTTT
TRBJ2-2 TRBV11-3 NA TRBD2 CASSPPASGREDTGELFF TGTGCCAGCAGCCCCCCGGCTAGCGGGAGAGAGGACACCGGGGAGCTGTTTTTT
TRBJ2-7 TRBV7-2 NA NA CASSLEARLPYEQYF TGTGCCAGCAGCTTAGAGGCTAGGCTTCCCTACGAGCAGTACTTC
TRBJ1-1 TRBV13 NA NA CASSLGGNTEAFF TGTGCCAGCAGCCTCGGGGGGAACACTGAAGCTTTCTTT
TRBJ2-4 TRBV28 NA NA CASSLGARKNIQYF TGTGCCAGCAGTTTAGGAGCCAGGAAAAACATTCAGTACTTC
TRBJ2-5 TRBV6-5 NA TRBD2 CASRPGGREETQYF TGTGCCAGCAGGCCGGGGGGACGGGAAGAGACCCAGTACTTC
TRBJ1-4 TRBV14 NA NA CASSHQTGPKLFF TGTGCCAGCAGCCATCAGACGGGCCCTAAACTCTTTTTT
TRBJ2-3 TRBV15 NA TRBD2 CATSRRLANTDTQYF TGTGCCACCAGCAGACGACTAGCGAACACAGATACGCAGTATTTT
TRBJ2-5 TRBV11-2 few TRBD2 CASSSLQTSGTEETQYF TGTGCCAGCAGCTCCCTCCAGACTAGCGGAACGGAAGAGACCCAGTACTTC
TRBJ2-3 TRBV4-3 once NA CASSQQDTQYF TGCGCCAGCAGCCAACAAGATACGCAGTATTTT
TRBJ2-5 TRBV7-6 few TRBD1 CASSFWTGVQETQYF TGTGCCAGCAGCTTTTGGACAGGCGTCCAAGAGACCCAGTACTTC
TRBJ1-1 TRBV27 few NA CASSLDTVGAFF TGTGCCAGCAGCCTCGACACCGTAGGAGCTTTCTTT
TRBJ1-2 TRBV27 NA NA CASSPQWAAANYGYTF TGTGCCAGCAGCCCCCAGTGGGCTGCAGCTAACTATGGCTACACCTTC
TRBJ1-2 TRBV2 NA TRBD1 CASSETRQGARYGYTF TGTGCCAGCAGTGAAACCCGACAGGGGGCGAGATATGGCTACACCTTC
TRBJ2-7 TRBV5-1 NA NA CASSLGAGGAWYEQYF TGCGCCAGCAGCTTGGGGGCCGGGGGAGCTTGGTACGAGCAGTACTTC
TRBJ1-3 TRBV4-2 NA NA CASSQDAGSGNTIYF TGTGCCAGCAGCCAAGATGCCGGCTCTGGAAACACCATATATTTT
TRBJ2-7 TRBV28 NA TRBD1 CASSVSGTVFSYEQYF TGTGCCAGCAGTGTCTCCGGGACAGTGTTCTCCTACGAGCAGTACTTC
TRBJ2-2 TRBV5-4 NA NA CASSLVWNTGELFF TGTGCCAGCAGCTTGGTCTGGAACACCGGGGAGCTGTTTTTT
TRBJ2-6 TRBV19 NA TRBD1 CASSLRTGASSGANVLTF TGTGCCAGTAGTTTACGGACAGGGGCGAGCTCTGGGGCCAACGTCCTGACTTTC
TRBJ2-3 TRBV7-9 NA TRBD2 CASSLDRTSGWRADTQYF TGTGCCAGCAGCCTGGACCGTACTAGCGGGTGGAGGGCGGATACGCAGTATTTT
TRBJ1-3 TRBV11-1 NA NA CASSPRTDFSGNTIYF TGTGCCAGCAGCCCCCGGACTGACTTCTCTGGAAACACCATATATTTT
TRBJ2-2 TRBV28 NA TRBD1 CASSSGQANTGELFF TGTGCCAGCAGTTCCGGACAGGCGAACACCGGGGAGCTGTTTTTT
TRBJ1-2 TRBV28 once NA CASSFRVTYGYTF TGTGCCAGCAGTTTTCGTGTCACCTATGGCTACACCTTC
TRBJ2-6 TRBV11-3 NA NA CASSQSRSGANVLTF TGTGCCAGCAGCCAGTCCAGGTCTGGGGCCAACGTCCTGACTTTC
TRBJ2-6 TRBV7-8 NA TRBD2 CASSLEGGRGSGANVLTF TGTGCCAGCAGCTTAGAGGGCGGGAGGGGATCTGGGGCCAACGTCCTGACTTTC
TRBJ1-1 TRBV29-1 few NA CSGHMNTEAFF TGCAGCGGGCACATGAACACTGAAGCTTTCTTT
TRBJ2-1 TRBV19 NA NA CASSKGATSYNEQFF TGTGCCAGTAGTAAAGGAGCGACCTCCTACAATGAGCAGTTCTTC
TRBJ1-5 TRBV9 NA TRBD1 CASSPRGQGAEPQHF TGTGCCAGCAGCCCAAGGGGACAGGGAGCTGAGCCCCAGCATTTT
TRBJ2-2 TRBV6-6 NA TRBD1 CASSYRGQDTGELFF TGTGCCAGCAGTTACAGGGGGCAGGACACCGGGGAGCTGTTTTTT